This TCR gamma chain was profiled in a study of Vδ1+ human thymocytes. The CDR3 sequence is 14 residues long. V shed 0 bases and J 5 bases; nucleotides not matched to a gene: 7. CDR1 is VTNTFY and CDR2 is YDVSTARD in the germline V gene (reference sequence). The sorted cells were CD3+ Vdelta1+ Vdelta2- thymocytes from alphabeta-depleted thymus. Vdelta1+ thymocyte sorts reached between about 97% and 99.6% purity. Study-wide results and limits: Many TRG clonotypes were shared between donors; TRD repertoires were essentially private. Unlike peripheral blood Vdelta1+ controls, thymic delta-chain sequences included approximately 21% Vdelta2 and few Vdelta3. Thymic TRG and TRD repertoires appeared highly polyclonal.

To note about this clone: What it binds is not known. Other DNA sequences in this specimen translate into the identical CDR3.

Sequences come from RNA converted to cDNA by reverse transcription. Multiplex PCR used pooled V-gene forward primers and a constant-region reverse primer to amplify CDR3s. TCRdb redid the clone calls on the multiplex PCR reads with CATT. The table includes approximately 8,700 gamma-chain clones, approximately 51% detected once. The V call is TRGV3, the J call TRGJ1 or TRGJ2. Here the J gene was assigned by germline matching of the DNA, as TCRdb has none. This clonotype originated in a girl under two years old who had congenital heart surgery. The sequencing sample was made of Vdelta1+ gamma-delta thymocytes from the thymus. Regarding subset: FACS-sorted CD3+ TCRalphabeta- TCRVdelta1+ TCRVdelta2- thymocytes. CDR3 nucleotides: TGTGCCACCTGGGACAGGCGAAGGGATTATAAGAAACTCTTT. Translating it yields CATWDRRRDYKKLF.